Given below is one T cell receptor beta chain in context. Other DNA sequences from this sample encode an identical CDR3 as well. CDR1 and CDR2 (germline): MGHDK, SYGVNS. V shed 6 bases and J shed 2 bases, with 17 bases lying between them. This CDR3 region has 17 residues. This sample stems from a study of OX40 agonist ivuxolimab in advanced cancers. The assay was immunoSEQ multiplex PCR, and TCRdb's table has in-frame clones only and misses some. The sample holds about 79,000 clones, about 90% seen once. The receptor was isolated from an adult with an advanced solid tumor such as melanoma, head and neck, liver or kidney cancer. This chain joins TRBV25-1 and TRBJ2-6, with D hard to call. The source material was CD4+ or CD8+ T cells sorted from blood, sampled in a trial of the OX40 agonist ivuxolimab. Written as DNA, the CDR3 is TGTGCCAGCAGCGATCCGAAAGGGCCAGCTGGGGCCAACGTCCTGACTTTC. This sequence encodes CASSDPKGPAGANVLTF.